These 4 T cell receptor beta chains came from one sample sequenced in a study of tumor and adjacent non-tumor tissue in lung cancer (dated 2018 in TCRdb). Bulk unsorted tissue served as the source for RNA extraction, and RNA quality was assessed using a NanoDrop ND-1000 and an Agilent 2100. The library was produced with multiplex PCR. Sequencing was carried out with an Illumina HiSeq 2500. Following protocols modified from ARM-PCR, the researchers constructed TCRbeta libraries through three rounds of nested PCR with primers (Table S4). The public reads were quality trimmed at Q25 with fastp and then assembled into clones with MiXCR by TCRdb, keeping productive beta chains. Rows are combined by CDR3 protein, so each entry shows the most common genes and DNA. Here the sample has about 90,000 distinct CDR3 sequences; around three fifths occur a single time. Clones ranked in the top ten supply roughly 15% of the sample.

Sample: lung tumor tissue. These receptors all stem from a man aged 70 or older with non-small cell lung cancer.

A note on this clonotype: Since no conserved phenylalanine or tryptophan closes the CDR3, a read error is the likely cause. The chain joins TRBV2 to TRBJ1-6; D gene uncertain. This CDR3 region has 15 residues. Germline-derived CDR1 and CDR2 are SNHLY and FYNNEI. The CDR3 loop is CASRPGPRGNSPLHS. CDR3 nucleotides: TGCGCCAGCAGACCGGGCCCACGGGGTAATTCACCCCTCCACTCT.

Comment on this clonotype: Being one base from a much bigger clone, this may be a read error. The chain joins TRBV7-3 to TRBJ2-7; TRBD2 agrees at 8 bases. The germline V gene encodes CDR1 SGHTA and CDR2 FQGTGA. This CDR3 spans 15 amino acids. The V and J ends lost 2 bases and 7 bases, in that order; junction bases with no gene match: 10. CDR3 sequence reads: CASSLLRTSCGEQYF. The CDR3 nucleotides are TGTGCCAGCAGCTTACTCCGGACTAGCTGTGGGGAGCAGTACTTC.

In regard to this clonotype: One end of the junction is discordant with germline, which a read error may explain. The CDR3 nucleotides read TGCAGAGCTAGTCAGCTTGAGGGTTACTACAAGCAGTACTTC. Protein product: CRASQLEGYYKQYF. This chain links TRBV20-1 with TRBJ2-7; possible D gene TRBD2, 5 bases. Germline CDR1 reads DFQATT; CDR2 reads SNEGSKA (reference sequence). This CDR3 spans 14 amino acids.

Details on this clonotype: The germline gene is not matched at one end of the junction; a read error may be the cause. The V and J genes are TRBV6-5 and TRBJ1-1; D gene uncertain. The V gene's germline CDR1 is MNHEY and CDR2 SVGAGI. This CDR3 has 13 amino acids. In DNA form, the CDR3 reads TGCGCCAACAGTACCCAGCAAAACACTGAAGCTTTCTTT. Protein sequence: CANSTQQNTEAFF.